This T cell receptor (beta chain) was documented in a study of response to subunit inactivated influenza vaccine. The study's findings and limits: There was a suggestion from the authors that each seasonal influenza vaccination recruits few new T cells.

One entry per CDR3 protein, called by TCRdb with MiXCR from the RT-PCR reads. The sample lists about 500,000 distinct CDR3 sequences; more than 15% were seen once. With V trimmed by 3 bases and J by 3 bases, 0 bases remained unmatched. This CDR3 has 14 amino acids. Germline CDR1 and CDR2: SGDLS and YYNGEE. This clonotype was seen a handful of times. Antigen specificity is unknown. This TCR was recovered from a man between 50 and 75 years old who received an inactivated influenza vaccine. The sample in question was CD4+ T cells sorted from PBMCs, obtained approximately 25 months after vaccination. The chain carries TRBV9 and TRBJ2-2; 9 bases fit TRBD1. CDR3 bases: TGTGCCAGCAGCGGGACAGGGGACACCGGGGAGCTGTTTTTT. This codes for CASSGTGDTGELFF.